Listed here is a single T cell receptor (beta chain). The sample comes from a study of blood T cell repertoires in COVID-19. Study-level background: Researchers got acute and convalescent COVID-19 samples from the United States, Italy and Spain. The analysed material was cDNA or gDNA that came from T cells, B-cell-depleted T cells, or PBMCs.

CDR3 size: 13 residues. V was clipped by 9 bases and J by 4 bases; unmatched bases: 5. Germline-derived CDR1 and CDR2 are LNHDA and SQIVND (reference sequence). Per the original data handling: Scientists estimated how many nucleated cells there were by amplifying reference gene primers. Clones were sequenced by immunoSEQ multiplex PCR, and TCRdb holds only the in-frame ones, with some missing. The V and J calls and the clone size are those of that table, but D and trimming were determined from the DNA. Of roughly 700,000 clones listed, over 80% were seen once; the top ten hold approximately 0.3%. Sample: peripheral blood. The TCR originated in a young woman with acute or convalescent COVID-19. The gene calls are TRBV19 and TRBJ1-5; 8 bases are a match to TRBD1. This chain's CDR3 is CARGQDLNQPQHF. CDR3 nucleotide sequence: TGTGCCAGGGGACAGGACCTAAATCAGCCCCAGCATTTT.